The next 32 T cell receptor beta chains were all read from a single sample in a study of response to subunit inactivated influenza vaccine (dated by TCRdb to the late 2010s). Library preparation used RT-PCR. Sequencing was performed on an Illumina HiSeq 2500. TCRdb handled the public reads itself, with Q25 trimming in fastp and clone calling in MiXCR, and kept productive beta chains. Each CDR3 protein appears once, grouped with its most common genes and DNA. The sample includes about 520,000 distinct CDR3 sequences, with around 25% observed a single time. Less than 2.5% of the sample is taken by the ten largest. The material was CD4+ T cells sorted from PBMCs, obtained roughly 5 days after vaccination. All receptors derive from a man aged 50-59 years who received an inactivated influenza vaccine. Donor details come from another sample of the same person, matched by shared clones.

The chain recombines TRBV7-2 with TRBJ2-1; TRBD1 aligns across 8 bases. CDR3 size: 13 residues. Germline V gene lookup returns CDR1 SGHTA and CDR2 FQGNSA. V trimming: 3 bases; J trimming: 10 bases; junction bases outside the gene matches: 5. CDR3 sequence reads: CASSLGQDQEQFF. CDR3 in DNA: TGTGCCAGCAGCTTGGGACAGGACCAAGAGCAGTTCTTC.

This clonotype has only a few counts. The rearrangement uses TRBV18 and TRBJ1-5, with 8 bases aligning to TRBD1. This CDR3 has 14 residues. Germline assignment: CDR1 KGHSH and CDR2 LQKENI. The V gene end was trimmed by 3 bases and the J gene end by 9 bases; junction bases not matched to a gene: 7. CDR3 sequence: CASSPDGTGRPQHF. The CDR3 DNA is TGTGCCAGCTCACCCGATGGGACAGGCCGGCCCCAGCATTTT.

The chain employs TRBV5-1 and TRBJ1-1; D ambiguous. Germline assignment: CDR1 SGHRS and CDR2 YFSETQ. V was trimmed by 3 bases and J by 2 bases, leaving 11 bases between them. CDR3 length equals 14 residues. The DNA of the CDR3 is TGCGCCAGCAGCTCGGAGAAATCTAACACTGAAGCTTTCTTT. It yields the protein CASSSEKSNTEAFF.

This sequence joins TRBV5-1 and TRBJ2-2, with D perhaps matching TRBD1 (6 bases). Trimming took 2 bases from V and 5 from J, leaving 13 bases between them. CDR3 length: 15 residues. The germline gives CDR1 SGHRS, CDR2 YFSETQ. This CDR3 is CASSFSVQGTGELFF. The DNA for the CDR3 is TGCGCCAGCAGCTTTTCCGTCCAGGGGACCGGGGAGCTGTTTTTT. Full variable domain (outside the CDR3, taken from reference TRBV5-1 and TRBJ2-2): KAGVTQTPRYLIKTRGQQVTLSCSPISGHRSVSWYQQTPGQGLQFLFEYFSETQRNKGNFPGRFSGRQFSNSRSEMNVSTLELGDSALYLCASSFSVQGTGELFFGEGSRLTVL.

In this sample, this clonotype turned up a few times. The chain employs TRBV6-5 and TRBJ2-2; 12 bases fit TRBD2. V was pared by 1 base and J by 7 bases, with 7 bases of the junction left unmatched. This CDR3 has 17 amino acids. In germline, CDR1 is MNHEY, CDR2 SVGAGI. Here the CDR3 DNA reads TGTGCCAGCAGTTACTACGCTAGCGGGGGGGGGAGCGGGGAGCTGTTTTTT. Translated, it gives CASSYYASGGGSGELFF.

The rearrangement links TRBV3-1 to TRBJ2-1; 8 positions agree with TRBD2. The junction had 8 bases not matched to a gene; V was cut back by 0 bases and J by 7 bases. The V gene's germline CDR1 is LGHDT and CDR2 YNNKEL (reference sequence). The CDR3 is 16 residues long. DNA for the CDR3: TGTGCCAGCAGCCAAGATCTGAGACTAGCGAGGAATGAGCAGTTCTTC. It translates to CASSQDLRLARNEQFF.

This clonotype has only a few counts. J is TRBJ2-1 and V is TRBV10-3; TRBD1 matches at 11 bases. CDR1 and CDR2 (germline): ENHRY, SYGVKD. This CDR3 has 16 amino acids. V was pared by 4 bases and J by 7 bases, with 9 bases of the junction left unmatched. The CDR3 protein is CAISGGPGTGGNEQFF. CDR3 DNA sequence: TGTGCCATCAGTGGTGGGCCCGGGACAGGGGGAAATGAGCAGTTCTTC.

In DNA, the CDR3 is TGCGCCAGCATTCTGGAGACAAGCGAGCAGTACTTC. This gives the protein CASILETSEQYF. The J gene is TRBJ2-7, the V gene TRBV5-1; D not certain. The CDR3 spans 12 residues. The germline CDR1 and CDR2 sequences are SGHRS and YFSETQ. Trimming shortened V by 6 bases and J by 6 bases, and 13 bases separated the two germline ends.

V is TRBV4-1 and J is TRBJ2-1; 7 positions match TRBD1. CDR1 and CDR2 from the germline V gene are MGHRA and YSYEKL. V shed 4 bases and J 0 bases; nucleotides not matched to a gene: 9. The CDR3 spans 17 residues. The CDR3 is CASSREGQPSSYNEQFF. CDR3 sequence (DNA): TGCGCCAGCAGCCGTGAGGGACAGCCCTCCTCCTACAATGAGCAGTTCTTC.

The chain uses TRBV7-3 and TRBJ2-3; 10 positions agree with TRBD2. Germline lookup yields CDR1 SGHTA and CDR2 FQGTGA. This CDR3 region has 15 residues. The V segment lost 5 bases and the J segment 6 bases; nucleotides outside the gene matches: 8. The CDR3 DNA reads TGTGCCAGCAGCCCCTCTAGCGGGAGTTTTGATACGCAGTATTTT. It encodes CASSPSSGSFDTQYF.

The genes are TRBV18 and TRBJ2-1, with TRBD1 matching over 10 bases. In germline, CDR1 is KGHSH, CDR2 LQKENI. This CDR3 comprises 16 residues. Trimming took 0 bases from V and 5 from J; bases not matched to a gene: 4. This CDR3 is CASSPPFGTGDNEQFF. The CDR3 DNA sequence: TGTGCCAGCTCACCACCTTTTGGGACAGGGGACAATGAGCAGTTCTTC.

This clonotype was seen only a few times. The V call is TRBV5-1, the J call TRBJ2-3; D is uncertain. Per the germline V gene, CDR1 is SGHRS and CDR2 is YFSETQ. The CDR3 totals 15 residues. V was shortened by 2 bases and J by 0 bases, with 10 bases between the two germline ends. The CDR3 sequence is CASSFGSTSTDTQYF. The CDR3 DNA follows: TGCGCCAGCAGCTTTGGCTCCACTAGCACAGATACGCAGTATTTT.

This chain connects TRBV7-3 to TRBJ2-1; D gene uncertain. This CDR3 spans 12 amino acids. Germline V lookup: CDR1 SGHTA, CDR2 FQGTGA. V gave up 1 base and J gave up 9 bases, with 7 bases separating them. CDR3 DNA sequence: TGTGCCAGCAGCTTAAAATTTGGTGAGCAGTTCTTC. It is translated as CASSLKFGEQFF.

Notes on this clonotype: A read error is possible here, since a much larger clone lies one base away. The V call is TRBV4-2, the J call TRBJ2-5; unclear D gene. Germline V lookup: CDR1 LGHNA, CDR2 YNFKEQ. CDR3 size: 10 residues. The CDR3 sequence is CDSRMETQYF. Here the CDR3 DNA reads TGTGACAGCAGAATGGAGACCCAGTACTTC.

This clonotype has ten or more counts. V gene TRBV29-1 combines with J gene TRBJ2-7; TRBD1 aligns across 7 bases. V lost 5 bases to trimming and J lost 1 base; unmatched junction nucleotides: 5. The CDR3 length is 13 residues. Looked up from germline, CDR1 is SQVTM and CDR2 is ANQGSEA. In nucleotides, the CDR3 is TGCAGCGTTCTGGACAGGCGGTCCTACGAGCAGTACTTC. This translates into CSVLDRRSYEQYF.

This clonotype was seen a few times. The V call is TRBV3-1, the J call TRBJ2-5; TRBD1 is a possible D gene (6 bases). The germline V gene encodes CDR1 LGHDT and CDR2 YNNKEL (reference sequence). The CDR3 extends over 14 amino acids. V lost 4 bases and J 7 bases, leaving 16 bases between the germline ends. The CDR3 sequence is CASSPRGGGGTQYF. The CDR3 DNA sequence: TGTGCCAGCAGCCCCCGAGGGGGTGGAGGGACCCAGTACTTC.

This clonotype was observed a few times. This chain joins TRBV11-2 and TRBJ2-1; D might be TRBD2 (6 bases). The CDR3 totals 16 residues. The V gene's germline CDR1 is SGHAT and CDR2 FQNNGV. Trimming shortened V by 1 base and J by 0 bases, and 10 bases separated the two germline ends. The CDR3: CASSLVLARSYNEQFF. Here the CDR3 DNA reads TGTGCCAGCAGCTTAGTGCTAGCGCGCTCCTACAATGAGCAGTTCTTC.

V and J are TRBV7-2 and TRBJ1-2; possibly TRBD1 for D (5 bases). V was shortened by 5 bases and J by 6 bases, with 13 bases between the two germline ends. Germline CDR1 and CDR2: SGHTA and FQGNSA. The CDR3 totals 13 residues. The CDR3 sequence is CASSPRGGDGYTF. CDR3 DNA sequence: TGTGCCAGCAGCCCACGGGGGGGGGATGGCTACACCTTC.

This clonotype was recorded at least ten times. The chain links TRBV7-2 to TRBJ1-1; a possible D gene is TRBD1 (6 bases). CDR3 size: 15 residues. Between the trimmed V and J ends, which lost 0 bases and 1 base, there was a span of 9 bases. Germline values: CDR1 SGHTA, CDR2 FQGNSA. CDR3 in amino acids: CASSLAGTQNTEAFF. As DNA, the CDR3 is TGTGCCAGCAGCTTAGCGGGGACACAGAACACTGAAGCTTTCTTT.

In regard to this clonotype: One end of the junction fails to match germline, which may point to a read error. The rearrangement links TRBV12-3 or TRBV12-4 to TRBJ1-1, with TRBD1 matching over 7 bases. CDR3 length: 11 residues. The CDR3 coding sequence is TGTGCCAGCAGTCTCCGGACAGGTCGCCGTTTT. Protein: CASSLRTGRRF.

The rearrangement joins TRBV20-1 to TRBJ2-3; D is unresolved. V was trimmed by 0 bases and J by 0 bases, leaving 7 bases between them. CDR3 length equals 14 residues. Germline assignment: CDR1 DFQATT and CDR2 SNEGSKA (reference sequence). CDR3: CSARDWASTDTQYF. The DNA for the CDR3 is TGCAGTGCTAGAGATTGGGCTAGCACAGATACGCAGTATTTT.

This clonotype appeared a few times. The chain uses TRBV20-1 and TRBJ2-3; 14 nucleotides align to TRBD2. Trimming cost V 6 bases and J 1 base; bases outside gene matches: 9. CDR3 length: 17 amino acids. Germline lookup yields CDR1 DFQATT and CDR2 SNEGSKA (reference sequence). The CDR3 nucleotides are TGCAGTGCGCATTCGGCGGGACTAGCGGGGGGCACAGATACGCAGTATTTT. Encoded protein: CSAHSAGLAGGTDTQYF.

The V gene is TRBV20-1, the J gene TRBJ2-3; unclear D gene. Germline CDR1 and CDR2: DFQATT and SNEGSKA (reference sequence). The V end was cut by 5 bases, the J end by 5 bases, with 14 bases between. This CDR3 spans 13 amino acids. Here the CDR3 reads CSAALPLLDTQYF. CDR3 in DNA: TGCAGTGCTGCCCTCCCCCTCCTAGATACGCAGTATTTT.

This clonotype was counted a few times. The V gene is TRBV19, the J gene TRBJ1-5, with D unclear. V dropped 10 bases and J dropped 3 bases, with 13 bases sitting between them. Germline loops: CDR1 LNHDA, CDR2 SQIVND (reference sequence). CDR3 length: 13 amino acids. CDR3 coding DNA: TGTGCCACCCGCCGAGTGTTCAATCAGCCCCAGCATTTT. Protein product: CATRRVFNQPQHF.

There are a few counts of this clonotype. The V and J genes are TRBV24-1 and TRBJ2-2, with unresolved D. Germline CDR1 reads KGHDR; CDR2 reads SFDVKD. V lost 6 bases to trimming and J lost 0 bases, with 4 bases between them. The CDR3 extends over 13 amino acids. In DNA, the CDR3 is TGTGCCACCAGTACGTCGAACACCGGGGAGCTGTTTTTT. Translating it yields CATSTSNTGELFF.

This clonotype was recorded many times. The rearrangement joins TRBV28 to TRBJ2-5; 7 bases are a match to TRBD2. The V segment lost 5 bases and the J segment 4 bases; nucleotides outside the gene matches: 4. The CDR3 extends over 13 amino acids. Germline V gene lookup returns CDR1 MDHEN and CDR2 SYDVKM. This CDR3 reads CASSPGGRETQYF. The CDR3 bases are TGTGCCAGCAGTCCGGGGGGTAGAGAGACCCAGTACTTC.

This rearrangement joins TRBV6-5 to TRBJ2-5, with 9 bases aligning to TRBD1. Looked up from germline, CDR1 is MNHEY and CDR2 is SVGAGI. Losses at the gene ends were 0 bases for V and 4 bases for J; bases not matched to a gene: 6. This CDR3 is built from 16 residues. CDR3 sequence: CASSYSWDRVGETQYF. The DNA of the CDR3 is TGTGCCAGCAGTTACTCGTGGGACAGGGTAGGAGAGACCCAGTACTTC.

The chain links TRBV25-1 to TRBJ2-1; 7 positions match TRBD2. CDR3 length: 17 amino acids. Germline V gene lookup returns CDR1 MGHDK and CDR2 SYGVNS. Trimming removed 6 bases from V and 7 bases from J; junction bases left unmatched: 18. CDR3 protein: CASSQPSGGGSSNEQFF. The CDR3 DNA is TGTGCCAGCAGCCAGCCCTCAGGCGGGGGTTCTTCGAATGAGCAGTTCTTC.

This clonotype showed up many times. CDR3 protein: CASSLDIKEQFF. The CDR3 DNA is TGTGCCAGCAGTTTAGATATCAAAGAGCAGTTCTTC. The chain is built from TRBV12-3 or TRBV12-4 and TRBJ2-1; D uncertain. The germline V and J ends were trimmed by 1 base and 10 bases, with 8 bases remaining between them. CDR3 length: 12 amino acids.

This clonotype appeared a few times. This rearrangement joins TRBV10-3 to TRBJ2-7, with 7 bases identical to TRBD2. V lost 6 bases, J lost 0 bases, and 8 bases stayed unmatched. This CDR3 is 15 amino acids long. Germline assignment: CDR1 ENHRY and CDR2 SYGVKD. The CDR3 region has the DNA TGTGCCATCAGCGGTGCGGGAGCATTCTCCTACGAGCAGTACTTC. It yields the protein CAISGAGAFSYEQYF.

The CDR3 here is CASSSQGTVKDTQYF. The CDR3 DNA follows: TGTGCCAGCAGCTCTCAGGGAACTGTGAAGGATACGCAGTATTTT. This rearrangement joins TRBV11-2 to TRBJ2-3; a possible D gene is TRBD1 (5 bases). Germline assignment: CDR1 SGHAT and CDR2 FQNNGV. V was pared by 4 bases and J by 6 bases, with 17 bases between. The CDR3 is 15 amino acids.

The CDR3 DNA follows: TGTGCCAGCAGCGTTGTGGGCTCCGGCTACAATGAGCAGTTCTTC. This codes for CASSVVGSGYNEQFF. V is TRBV9 and J is TRBJ2-1; unclear D gene. The CDR3 is made up of 15 amino acids. V was trimmed by 2 bases and J by 3 bases, leaving 12 bases between them. The V gene's germline CDR1 is SGDLS and CDR2 YYNGEE.